This section outlines one TCR beta chain sequence together with its context. The entry originates in a study of blood T cell repertoires in COVID-19. TCRdb's table, derived via immunoSEQ multiplex PCR, lists solely in-frame clones and lacks some. The table lists about 88,000 clones, 87% of them singletons. Germline CDR1 SGHRS, CDR2 YFSETQ. The CDR3 sequence is 17 residues long. Trimming shortened V by 4 bases and J by 6 bases, and 22 bases separated the two germline ends. One Seattle source followed patients from active infection through their disease course. The sample was peripheral blood. The rearrangement uses TRBV5-1 and TRBJ2-2; D is perhaps TRBD2 (6 bases). This receptor was identified in a woman in her fifties or sixties with COVID-19, enrolled during active disease. CDR3 nucleotides: TGCGCCAGCAGCCGTTCCCCGTCGACTAGTGGGGCCGGGGAGCTGTTTTTT. Amino acid sequence: CASSRSPSTSGAGELFF.